Presented here are 3 T cell receptor beta chains from one specimen sequenced in a study of PD-1 blockade in classical Hodgkin lymphoma. No patient escaped relapse after autologous stem cell transplantation, and brentuximab vedotin exposure varied. Sequenced by immunoSEQ multiplex PCR; TCRdb stores in-frame clones only, minus some. The repertoire includes about 110,000 clones, around 89% of them detected once, and about 20% sits in the top ten. Sample: peripheral blood mononuclear cells (PBMCs), taken before the second cycle of nivolumab. Receptors originate from a human donor with classical Hodgkin lymphoma.

CDR3 loop: CASSLLGGSPNEAFF. In DNA form, the CDR3 reads TGTGCCAGCAGCCTGTTGGGGGGCAGTCCCAATGAAGCTTTCTTT. The V gene is TRBV5-5, the J gene TRBJ1-1; the D gene is possibly TRBD1 (6 bases). Germline V lookup: CDR1 SGHKS, CDR2 YYEKEE (reference sequence). The V end lost 4 bases, the J end lost 7 bases, and 20 bases lay between the germline ends. The CDR3 has 15 amino acids. Combining the CDR3 with reference TRBV5-5 and TRBJ1-1 gives the whole variable domain DAGVTQSPTHLIKTRGQQVTLRCSPISGHKSVSWYQQVLGQGPQFIFQYYEKEERGRGNFPDRFSARQFPNYSSELNVNALLLGDSALYLCASSLLGGSPNEAFFGQGTRLTVV.

This clone occurred once. The rearrangement joins TRBV7-2 to TRBJ2-3, with 11 bases identical to TRBD2. The germline CDR1 and CDR2 sequences are SGHTA and FQGNSA. Trimming at V came to 9 bases and at J to 1 base, leaving 6 bases not matched to a gene. The CDR3 has 15 residues. The CDR3 DNA reads as TGTGCCAGTTTAGCGGGAGGGGTGGGCACAGATACGCAGTATTTT. This gives the protein CASLAGGVGTDTQYF.

The chain couples TRBV5-1 to TRBJ2-3, with 8 bases identical to TRBD1. CDR3 length: 16 residues. Germline CDR1 and CDR2: SGHRS and YFSETQ. V was pared by 3 bases and J by 2 bases, with 8 bases of the junction left unmatched. The CDR3 coding sequence is TGCGCCAGCAGCTCCGGGACAGGAGCTTTCACAGATACGCAGTATTTT. Translation gives CASSSGTGAFTDTQYF.